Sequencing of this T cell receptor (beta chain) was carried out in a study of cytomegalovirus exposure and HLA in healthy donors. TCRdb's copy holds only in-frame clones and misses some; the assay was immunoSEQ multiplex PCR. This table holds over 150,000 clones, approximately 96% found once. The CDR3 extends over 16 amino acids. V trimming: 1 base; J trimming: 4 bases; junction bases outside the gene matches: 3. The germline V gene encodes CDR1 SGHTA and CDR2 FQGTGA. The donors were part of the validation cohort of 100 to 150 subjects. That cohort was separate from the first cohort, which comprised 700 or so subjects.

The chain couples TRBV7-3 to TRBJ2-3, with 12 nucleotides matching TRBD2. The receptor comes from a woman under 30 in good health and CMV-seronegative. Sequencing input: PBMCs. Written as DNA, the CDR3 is TGTGCCAGCAGCTTAAGGGGACTAGCGGGCTCAGATACGCAGTATTTT. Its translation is CASSLRGLAGSDTQYF. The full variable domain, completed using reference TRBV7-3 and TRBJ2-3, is GAGVSQTPSNKVTEKGKYVELRCDPISGHTALYWYRQSLGQGPEFLIYFQGTGAADDSGLPNDRFFAVRPEGSVSTLKIQRTERGDSAVYLCASSLRGLAGSDTQYFGPGTRLTVL.